The 30 T cell receptor beta chains presented below share a single source sample, sequenced in a study of blood T cells in healthy people across ages (dated by TCRdb to between 2015 and 2016). The library relied on 5' RACE. TCRdb names Illumina HiSeq 2500 as the instrument used. A second PCR of roughly 6 to 12 cycles was performed with a sample-barcoded 5' primer and a J-beta primer mix. TCRdb itself trimmed the public reads at Q25 with fastp, ran MiXCR and retained productive beta chains. Here each entry gathers all rows of one CDR3 protein and keeps the most common genes and DNA. The sample yields fewer than 900,000 distinct CDR3 sequences; around 40% were counted once. Approximately 22% of the sample rests with the top ten. The specimen sequenced was blood. Receptor source: a woman aged 55-70 years in good health.

This clonotype was picked up a small number of times. V gene TRBV7-3 combines with J gene TRBJ1-4; tentatively, D is TRBD1 (5 bases). This CDR3 contains 13 residues. Trimming shortened V by 5 bases and J by 7 bases, and 11 bases separated the two germline ends. In germline, CDR1 is SGHTA, CDR2 FQGTGA. The CDR3 DNA is TGTGCCAGCAGCACACAGGAAGGTGAAAAACTGTTTTTT. The encoded protein is CASSTQEGEKLFF. The full variable domain, rest sourced from reference TRBV7-3 and TRBJ1-4, is GAGVSQTPSNKVTEKGKYVELRCDPISGHTALYWYRQSLGQGPEFLIYFQGTGAADDSGLPNDRFFAVRPEGSVSTLKIQRTERGDSAVYLCASSTQEGEKLFFGSGTQLSVL.

This clonotype was picked up a small number of times. The chain couples TRBV7-2 to TRBJ2-7, with TRBD1 matching 9 bases. After removal of 7 bases from V and 0 bases from J, the junction contained 7 bases not matched to a gene. The CDR3 loop spans 15 amino acids. The germline gives CDR1 SGHTA, CDR2 FQGNSA. CDR3 DNA sequence: TGTGCCAGCACCATTGGGACAGGGCTCTCCTACGAGCAGTACTTC. Translating gives CASTIGTGLSYEQYF.

V and J are TRBV4-2 and TRBJ1-5; 7 bases line up with TRBD1. The CDR3 consists of 14 residues. Germline CDR1 LGHNA, CDR2 YNFKEQ. The V and J ends lost 4 bases and 5 bases, in that order; junction bases with no gene match: 5. For the CDR3, the DNA is TGTGCCAGCAGCCCGCCTGACAGGGATCAGCCCCAGCATTTT. It specifies CASSPPDRDQPQHF.

The rearrangement joins TRBV3-1 to TRBJ1-2; D may be TRBD1 (6 bases). With 7 bases removed from V and 6 bases from J, the gap between germline ends came to 15 bases. The germline CDR1 and CDR2 sequences are LGHDT and YNNKEL (reference sequence). This CDR3 is built from 13 residues. The CDR3 spells CASTQGLGNGYTF. The CDR3 nucleotides are TGTGCCAGCACACAGGGACTAGGGAATGGCTACACCTTC.

This chain uses TRBV6-5 with TRBJ2-2, with TRBD2 matching 7 bases. The CDR3 contains 15 residues. V lost 4 bases and J lost 4; bases outside the gene matches: 6. CDR1 MNHEY and CDR2 SVGAGI come from the germline V gene. The CDR3 spells CASSSTGGITGELFF. The DNA for the CDR3 is TGTGCCAGCAGTTCCACGGGAGGTATCACCGGGGAGCTGTTTTTT.

The DNA for the CDR3 is TGCAGTGCTGGGGAGGATTACATTCAGTACTTC. Protein product: CSAGEDYIQYF. The chain combines TRBV20-1 with TRBJ2-4; possible D gene TRBD2, 6 bases. The V end lost 5 bases, the J end lost 8 bases, and 10 bases lay between the germline ends. This CDR3 is built from 11 residues. The germline gives CDR1 DFQATT, CDR2 SNEGSKA (reference sequence).

The chain employs TRBV7-3 and TRBJ1-6; D perhaps matches TRBD1 (5 bases). V dropped 1 base and J dropped 7 bases, with 11 bases sitting between them. Germline values: CDR1 SGHTA, CDR2 FQGTGA. The CDR3 runs 15 residues. DNA for the CDR3: TGTGCCAGCAGCTTAAGCAGGGATCACAATTCACCCCTCCACTTT. Translating it yields CASSLSRDHNSPLHF.

Notes on this clonotype: A much larger clone is a single base away; this may be a read error. The gene calls are TRBV6-2 or TRBV6-3 and TRBJ2-7, with TRBD1 as a possible D gene (6 bases). Per germline, CDR1 MNHEY and CDR2 SVGEGT. The CDR3 contains 14 residues. Trimming stripped 5 bases from V and 2 bases from J, with 13 bases between. CDR3 in DNA: TGTGCCAGCAGTGACAACAGGGCGACCTACGAGCAGTACTTC. It translates to CASSDNRATYEQYF.

The J gene is TRBJ2-5, the V gene TRBV25-1; no clear D. The J call is in doubt because the DNA end fits TRBJ2-7 better. In germline, CDR1 is MGHDK, CDR2 SYGVNS. The CDR3 loop spans 13 amino acids. The CDR3 region is CASSENSAYEQYF. CDR3 coding DNA: TGTGCCAGCAGTGAAAACAGTGCCTACGAGCAGTACTTC.

The CDR3: CSASETGDHKEQYF. The CDR3 DNA reads as TGCAGTGCTAGTGAGACCGGGGACCATAAAGAGCAGTACTTC. The chain employs TRBV20-1 and TRBJ2-7, with D perhaps TRBD1 or TRBD2 (5 bases each). This CDR3 contains 14 residues. The V gene's germline CDR1 is DFQATT and CDR2 SNEGSKA (reference sequence). V was pared by 3 bases and J by 7 bases, with 19 bases between.

This clonotype was picked up a small number of times. For the CDR3, the DNA is TGTGCCACGATGGGGACAGGGGGTCAGCCCCAGCATTTT. Translated: CATMGTGGQPQHF. The chain uses TRBV10-3 and TRBJ1-5, with 11 bases matching TRBD1. Germline V gene lookup returns CDR1 ENHRY and CDR2 SYGVKD. V gave up 10 bases and J gave up 6 bases; unmatched junction bases: 5. The CDR3 loop spans 13 amino acids.

This clonotype was recorded at least ten times. The chain recombines TRBV7-9 with TRBJ2-5; 13 nucleotides line up with TRBD2. The CDR3 covers 15 residues. Unmatched junction bases numbered 4, after V lost 5 bases and J lost 4 bases. Germline V CDR1 and CDR2: SEHNR, FQNEAQ (reference sequence). CDR3 in amino acids: CASSRLAGGRETQYF. CDR3 bases: TGTGCCAGCAGCCGACTAGCGGGGGGTAGAGAGACCCAGTACTTC.

The V gene is TRBV7-9, the J gene TRBJ1-4, with 7 positions matching TRBD1. The CDR3 totals 15 residues. Looked up from germline, CDR1 is SEHNR and CDR2 is FQNEAQ (reference sequence). The V gene end was trimmed by 4 bases and the J gene end by 3 bases; junction bases not matched to a gene: 5. CDR3 amino acids: CASSSHGTANEKLFF. The CDR3 DNA is TGTGCCAGCAGCTCACACGGGACAGCTAATGAAAAACTGTTTTTT.

The V call is TRBV20-1, the J call TRBJ2-1; D is undetermined. V lost 0 bases and J lost 5, with 11 bases in between. The CDR3 has 14 residues. CDR1 and CDR2 (germline): DFQATT, SNEGSKA (reference sequence). CDR3 sequence (DNA): TGCAGTGCTAGAGAACCTCGCGGAAACAATGAGCAGTTCTTC. Protein sequence: CSAREPRGNNEQFF.

This clonotype has a single count. The rearrangement uses TRBV29-1 and TRBJ2-5; the D gene is possibly TRBD1 (6 bases). The CDR3 length is 15 residues. Looked up from germline, CDR1 is SQVTM and CDR2 is ANQGSEA. Trimming cost V 4 bases and J 1 base, with 16 bases left between them. CDR3: CSVGGMGAGQETQYF. In DNA form, the CDR3 reads TGCAGCGTTGGGGGCATGGGGGCAGGCCAAGAGACCCAGTACTTC.

This clonotype was seen a few times. The chain joins TRBV30 to TRBJ2-4, with 10 positions matching TRBD1. The trim removed 2 bases at V and 13 bases at J, leaving 11 bases unmatched. The germline V gene encodes CDR1 GTSNPN and CDR2 SVGIG (reference sequence). This CDR3 comprises 14 residues. The CDR3 coding sequence is TGTGCCTGGAGTCTACCGGGGACAGGGGTGGAGCAGTACTTC. Its protein is CAWSLPGTGVEQYF.

This clonotype was seen more than once but under ten times. The CDR3 DNA reads TGTGCCAGCAGCTTTGAACTAGCCGCGGGGACCCAGTACTTC. It codes for CASSFELAAGTQYF. This chain connects TRBV7-9 to TRBJ2-5; a weak D match, TRBD2 (6 bases). From germline, CDR1 is SEHNR and CDR2 FQNEAQ (reference sequence). The CDR3 spans 14 residues. Trimming removed 3 bases from V and 7 bases from J, with 15 bases in between. Complete variable domain (other parts from reference TRBV7-9 and TRBJ2-5): DTGVSQNPRHKITKRGQNVTFRCDPISEHNRLYWYRQTLGQGPEFLTYFQNEAQLEKSRLLSDRFSAERPKGSFSTLEIQRTEQGDSAMYLCASSFELAAGTQYFGPGTRLLVL.

This clonotype has at least ten counts. The chain has TRBV3-1 and TRBJ1-2; D is unclear. This CDR3 contains 12 residues. Trimming removed 6 bases at V and 5 bases at J, with 10 bases between. The V gene's germline CDR1 is LGHDT and CDR2 YNNKEL (reference sequence). This CDR3 reads CASRDLRYGYTF. DNA of the CDR3: TGTGCCAGCAGGGACCTTCGTTATGGCTACACCTTC.

The chain couples TRBV7-2 to TRBJ2-5; the match to TRBD2 covers 8 bases. The DNA end is a closer match to TRBJ2-7, so the J assignment may be wrong. Germline V gene lookup returns CDR1 SGHTA and CDR2 FQGNSA. CDR3 length equals 15 residues. The CDR3 spells CASSSFGTRSFEQYF. CDR3 DNA: TGTGCCAGCAGCTCCTTCGGGACTAGGAGTTTCGAGCAGTACTTC.

This clonotype was observed a single time. The V and J genes are TRBV13 and TRBJ2-5, with D unclear. The end of the DNA fits TRBJ2-7 better, so the J call may be wrong. The V gene's germline CDR1 is PRHDT and CDR2 FYEKMQ (reference sequence). CDR3 length: 13 amino acids. CDR3 DNA: TGTGCCAGCAGCCCAGGATTCTCCTACGAGCAGTACTTC. It is translated as CASSPGFSYEQYF.

This clonotype was seen only a few times. The chain employs TRBV28 and TRBJ2-7; unclear D gene. Trimming stripped 6 bases from V and 2 bases from J, with 14 bases between. This CDR3 is 14 amino acids long. The V gene's germline CDR1 is MDHEN and CDR2 SYDVKM. The CDR3 reads CASSPPIGTYEQYF. The CDR3 region has the DNA TGTGCCAGCAGCCCACCGATAGGGACCTACGAGCAGTACTTC.

The chain uses TRBV28 and TRBJ1-1; 7 bases agree with TRBD1. CDR1 and CDR2 (germline): MDHEN, SYDVKM. This CDR3 is built from 15 residues. V trimming: 5 bases; J trimming: 0 bases; junction bases outside the gene matches: 6. CDR3 residues: CASSTPGQLNTEAFF. CDR3 nucleotides: TGTGCCAGCAGTACCCCGGGACAGCTGAACACTGAAGCTTTCTTT.

The chain is built from TRBV7-2 and TRBJ1-2; D perhaps matches TRBD1 (5 bases). Germline assignment: CDR1 SGHTA and CDR2 FQGNSA. V shed 0 bases and J shed 5 bases, with 10 bases lying between them. The CDR3 is 14 amino acids. CDR3 nucleotides: TGTGCCAGCAGCTTAGCGGGGGTCCCATATGGCTACACCTTC. Translation gives CASSLAGVPYGYTF.

The sample holds a few counts of this clonotype. The chain employs TRBV30 and TRBJ2-5; TRBD2 is a possible D gene (5 bases). The CDR3 length is 13 residues. The ends were cut back, 5 bases at V and 5 bases at J, with 15 bases in the middle. Per germline, CDR1 GTSNPN and CDR2 SVGIG (reference sequence). Here the CDR3 DNA reads TGTGCCTGGGGACGGCTAGCTGTGGAGACCCAGTACTTC. It codes for CAWGRLAVETQYF.

The V gene is TRBV9, the J gene TRBJ2-3; 10 nucleotides match TRBD2. The V segment lost 0 bases and the J segment 6 bases; nucleotides outside the gene matches: 4. This CDR3 comprises 15 residues. Germline V lookup: CDR1 SGDLS, CDR2 YYNGEE. The DNA for the CDR3 is TGTGCCAGCAGCGTAGAGAGACTAGCGGGCGATACGCAGTATTTT. Translation: CASSVERLAGDTQYF.

The rearrangement links TRBV18 to TRBJ2-3; 9 bases are shared with TRBD1. The CDR3 runs to 15 residues. V was clipped by 2 bases and J by 4 bases; unmatched bases: 4. CDR1 is KGHSH, CDR2 LQKENI, per germline. The CDR3, as DNA: TGTGCCAGCTCACCAGGGACAGGGTACCCAGATACGCAGTATTTT. Its protein product is CASSPGTGYPDTQYF.

This clonotype was seen many times. V and J are TRBV3-1 and TRBJ2-7, with D unresolved. V shed 2 bases and J shed 2 bases, with 4 bases lying between them. Germline V lookup: CDR1 LGHDT, CDR2 YNNKEL (reference sequence). The CDR3 contains 12 residues. The CDR3 DNA is TGTGCCAGCAGCCAACCGCCCTACGAGCAGTACTTC. Protein sequence: CASSQPPYEQYF.

This clonotype turned up a few times. The chain joins TRBV10-3 to TRBJ2-5; a possible D gene is TRBD2 (5 bases). CDR1 and CDR2 (germline): ENHRY, SYGVKD. The CDR3 contains 14 residues. V was shortened by 3 bases and J by 4 bases, with 12 bases between the two germline ends. CDR3 in amino acids: CAISEQLVRETQYF. The CDR3 DNA sequence: TGTGCCATCAGTGAACAACTAGTACGAGAGACCCAGTACTTC.

V and J are TRBV5-1 and TRBJ2-1; D may be TRBD2 (7 bases). CDR1 is SGHRS, CDR2 YFSETQ, per germline. V lost 1 base and J lost 5, with 13 bases in between. The CDR3 runs to 15 residues. The CDR3 spells CASSLSLGGHNEQFF. CDR3 sequence (DNA): TGCGCCAGCAGCTTGTCCCTCGGGGGGCACAATGAGCAGTTCTTC.

This clonotype is a singleton in its sample. At one of its ends the junction is not consistent with the germline gene, which may arise from a read error. V gene TRBV6-5 combines with J gene TRBJ2-1; 7 bases are a match to TRBD1. Per germline, CDR1 MNHEY and CDR2 SVGAGI. CDR3 length: 12 amino acids. CDR3 protein: CPSSRQGNEQFF. The CDR3 nucleotides read TGTCCCAGCAGTCGACAGGGCAATGAGCAGTTCTTC.